This paragraph covers one TCR beta chain sequence. As yet, its antigen is unknown. The sample belongs to a study of T cell responses to AZD1222 COVID-19 vaccine. Study results and caveats: Regions left unmutated in variants are reportedly the target of nearly half of spike-specific TCRs. Just a handful of AZD1222 recipients tested seropositive at baseline.

The protocol was immunoSEQ multiplex PCR, while the TCRdb copy is restricted to in-frame clones and leaves out a portion. The sample lists about 100,000 clones, 88% seen once, with about 1.7% in the top ten. The sample consisted of peripheral blood, taken on day 0 of AZD1222 vaccination. The sequence came from an adult in good health.

The CDR3 nucleotides are TGTGCCAGCAGCTCGACTTTCTCCGGCTCCAATGAGCAGTTCTTC. Translation gives CASSSTFSGSNEQFF. The chain joins TRBV13 to TRBJ2-1, with no clear D. CDR3 size: 15 residues. V was trimmed by 4 bases and J by 6 bases, leaving 16 bases between them. Looked up from germline, CDR1 is PRHDT and CDR2 is FYEKMQ (reference sequence).